These 8 T cell receptor beta chains were all obtained from the same sample, sequenced in a study of blood T cell repertoires in COVID-19. This table comes from immunoSEQ multiplex PCR, and its TCRdb copy is limited to in-frame clones, with some not included. The table lists over 250,000 clones, roughly nine tenths of them singletons. Sequenced material: PBMCs or T cells enriched from blood (not recorded which). These TCRs come from a woman younger than 35 who had recovered from COVID-19.

The chain recombines TRBV28 with TRBJ2-7, with a weak D call TRBD2 (6 bases). CDR3 length: 14 amino acids. V dropped 6 bases and J dropped 0 bases, with 12 bases sitting between them. The germline gives CDR1 MDHEN, CDR2 SYDVKM. The CDR3 sequence is CASRPSGPSYEQYF. The CDR3 nucleotides are TGTGCCAGCAGACCGAGCGGGCCCTCCTACGAGCAGTACTTC.

This clone was seen once. The chain joins TRBV30 to TRBJ2-1; perhaps TRBD2 as D (5 bases). The germline CDR1 and CDR2 sequences are GTSNPN and SVGIG (reference sequence). The CDR3 spans 14 residues. V shed 2 bases and J shed 6 bases, with 14 bases lying between them. The CDR3 nucleotides read TGTGCCTGGAGTAAGCGGACCAGCCCCAATGAGCAGTTCTTC. It specifies CAWSKRTSPNEQFF. The complete variable domain, with remaining parts taken from reference TRBV30 and TRBJ2-1, reads SQTIHQWPATLVQPVGSPLSLECTVEGTSNPNLYWYRQAAGRGLQLLFYSVGIGQISSEVPQNLSASRPQDRQFILSSKKLLLSDSGFYLCAWSKRTSPNEQFFGPGTRLTVL.

The CDR3 loop is CASSFYPLRRSHGDEQFF. The CDR3, as DNA: TGTGCCAGCAGCTTCTACCCTTTACGACGCTCACACGGGGATGAGCAGTTCTTC. The chain combines TRBV5-6 with TRBJ2-1; D is possibly TRBD2 (5 bases). CDR3 length: 18 amino acids. V was shortened by 2 bases and J by 8 bases, with 26 bases between the two germline ends. Germline V gene data show CDR1 as SGHDT and CDR2 as YYEEEE. The full variable domain, in which reference TRBV5-6 and TRBJ2-1 provide the parts outside the CDR3, is DAGVTQSPTHLIKTRGQQVTLRCSPKSGHDTVSWYQQALGQGPQFIFQYYEEEERQRGNFPDRFSGHQFPNYSSELNVNALLLGDSALYLCASSFYPLRRSHGDEQFFGPGTRLTVL.

The chain combines TRBV11-2 with TRBJ2-7; 9 nucleotides align to TRBD2. Trimming cost V 1 base and J 3 bases; bases outside gene matches: 16. From germline, CDR1 is SGHAT and CDR2 FQNNGV. This CDR3 has 19 amino acids. The CDR3, as DNA: TGTGCCAGCAGCTTAGGTACGGGTGTTAGCGGGAGCAATGGCTACGAGCAGTACTTC. This encodes CASSLGTGVSGSNGYEQYF.

This chain links TRBV28 with TRBJ2-7; 7 nucleotides match TRBD2. The CDR3 is 14 amino acids. Germline CDR1 MDHEN, CDR2 SYDVKM. Trimming took 3 bases from V and 2 from J; bases not matched to a gene: 4. CDR3 in amino acids: CASSFFGRPYEQYF. Here the CDR3 DNA reads TGTGCCAGCAGTTTTTTCGGGAGGCCCTACGAGCAGTACTTC.

This sequence joins TRBV6-4 and TRBJ1-1; 7 bases map to TRBD1. Germline trimming cut 6 bases from V and 7 bases from J; bases unmatched to any gene: 2. The CDR3 loop spans 11 amino acids. CDR1 is MRHNA and CDR2 is SNTAGT in the germline V gene. CDR3 in DNA: TGTGCCAGCAGGGGACAGAATGAAGCTTTCTTT. Translating it yields CASRGQNEAFF.

The J gene is TRBJ2-5, the V gene TRBV10-1; 7 bases map to TRBD1. The CDR3 covers 15 residues. The germline V gene encodes CDR1 WNHNN and CDR2 SYGVQD (reference sequence). With V trimmed by 8 bases and J by 3 bases, 12 bases remained unmatched. The CDR3 spells CASSGTDDRKETQYF. In DNA, the CDR3 is TGCGCCAGCTCCGGGACAGACGATAGAAAAGAGACCCAGTACTTC.

The genes are TRBV29-1 and TRBJ2-5, with D perhaps TRBD1 (5 bases). CDR3 length: 14 amino acids. V was trimmed by 7 bases and J by 5 bases, leaving 20 bases between them. Germline CDR1 and CDR2: SQVTM and ANQGSEA. This chain's CDR3 is CSARHGQGVETQYF. Here the CDR3 DNA reads TGCAGCGCCAGGCATGGGCAGGGTGTGGAGACCCAGTACTTC.